The 23 T cell receptor beta chains below were found in one sample sequenced in a study of molecular identifiers for immune sequencing clone quantification. Each CDR3 protein is one row after TCRdb ran MiXCR on the PCR reads. The sample consists of 250,000 to 400,000 distinct CDR3 sequences, about a fifth of them appearing once. Sequenced material: naive CD8+ T cells from blood, with Jurkat cell RNA spiked in. Subset of the sample: FACS-sorted CD8+CD4-CCR7+CD45RA+ naive T cells. All receptors derive from a human donor in good health. Some libraries in this study had Jurkat cell RNA spiked in.

This clonotype was picked up many times. This chain joins TRBV20-1 and TRBJ2-7; D is possibly TRBD2 (5 bases). Germline CDR1 is DFQATT and CDR2 is SNEGSKA (reference sequence). V dropped 2 bases and J dropped 3 bases, with 17 bases sitting between them. There are 15 residues in the CDR3. The CDR3 region has the DNA TGCAGTGCTAGACTTTCCGGCGGGCCCTACTACGAGCAGTACTTC. Amino acid sequence: CSARLSGGPYYEQYF.

This clonotype was recorded at least ten times. V is TRBV29-1 and J is TRBJ1-2; D is possibly TRBD1 (6 bases). V lost 1 base and J lost 3, with 21 bases in between. Germline CDR1 is SQVTM and CDR2 is ANQGSEA. This CDR3 region has 17 residues. CDR3 bases: TGCAGCGTTGAAGCCCACGAGACAGGACCTGGGCACTATGGCTACACCTTC. It is translated as CSVEAHETGPGHYGYTF.

A few counts support this clonotype. The chain carries TRBV7-9 and TRBJ2-2; tentative D call: TRBD2 (5 bases). The V end was cut by 8 bases, the J end by 5 bases, with 24 bases between. Germline CDR1 SEHNR, CDR2 FQNEAQ (reference sequence). The CDR3 is 17 residues long. For the CDR3, the DNA is TGTGCCAGCTACCCTGGCACGGGATCCGCCGGGACCGGGGAGCTGTTTTTT. Translated, it gives CASYPGTGSAGTGELFF. Full variable domain (missing parts from reference TRBV7-9 and TRBJ2-2): DTGVSQNPRHKITKRGQNVTFRCDPISEHNRLYWYRQTLGQGPEFLTYFQNEAQLEKSRLLSDRFSAERPKGSFSTLEIQRTEQGDSAMYLCASYPGTGSAGTGELFFGEGSRLTVL.

This clonotype has at least ten counts. The rearrangement uses TRBV19 and TRBJ2-4, with unresolved D. Germline V gene lookup returns CDR1 LNHDA and CDR2 SQIVND (reference sequence). With 4 bases removed from V and 0 bases from J, the gap between germline ends came to 13 bases. The CDR3 totals 16 residues. CDR3 in amino acids: CASSTGSASAKNIQYF. CDR3 coding DNA: TGTGCCAGTAGTACTGGAAGTGCCTCAGCCAAAAACATTCAGTACTTC.

This clonotype was picked up many times. The V call is TRBV7-9, the J call TRBJ2-7; TRBD1 agrees at 9 bases. The CDR3 length is 14 residues. Germline CDR1 SEHNR, CDR2 FQNEAQ (reference sequence). Trimming took 4 bases from V and 4 from J; bases not matched to a gene: 5. The CDR3 is CASSSTGGGYEQYF. The DNA for the CDR3 is TGTGCCAGCAGCTCGACAGGGGGGGGGTACGAGCAGTACTTC.

This clonotype was counted at least ten times. The chain couples TRBV30 to TRBJ1-1; no clear D gene. Germline loops: CDR1 GTSNPN, CDR2 SVGIG (reference sequence). The CDR3 extends over 12 amino acids. Trimming removed 4 bases from V and 0 bases from J, with 6 bases in between. In nucleotides, the CDR3 is TGTGCCTGGACAGAAGTGAACACTGAAGCTTTCTTT. Its translation: CAWTEVNTEAFF.

A few counts support this clonotype. This rearrangement joins TRBV5-4 to TRBJ1-2; the D gene is possibly TRBD1 (6 bases). CDR3 length equals 18 residues. Germline CDR1 is SGHNT and CDR2 is YYREEE (reference sequence). V lost 1 base and J 4 bases, leaving 23 bases between the germline ends. The CDR3 nucleotides read TGTGCCAGCAGCTTGAGGACAGTCAACGTGTTGGGCCCCTATGGCTACACCTTC. This gives the protein CASSLRTVNVLGPYGYTF. Together with reference TRBV5-4 and TRBJ1-2, the CDR3 gives the full variable domain: ETGVTQSPTHLIKTRGQQVTLRCSSQSGHNTVSWYQQALGQGPQFIFQYYREEENGRGNFPPRFSGLQFPNYSSELNVNALELDDSALYLCASSLRTVNVLGPYGYTFGSGTRLTVV.

This clonotype came up a few times. The rearrangement uses TRBV12-3 or TRBV12-4 and TRBJ1-5; D not resolved. This CDR3 has 15 amino acids. With 0 bases removed from V and 4 bases from J, the gap between germline ends came to 10 bases. CDR3 DNA sequence: TGTGCCAGCAGTTTAGCCAAACGTGGTAATCAGCCCCAGCATTTT. Protein sequence: CASSLAKRGNQPQHF.

This clonotype has just a few counts. This chain connects TRBV28 to TRBJ1-4, with D possibly matching TRBD1 (5 bases). The CDR3 covers 14 residues. CDR1 and CDR2 from the germline V gene are MDHEN and SYDVKM. V was shortened by 3 bases and J by 8 bases, with 13 bases between the two germline ends. CDR3 in amino acids: CASSFEGAWEKLFF. CDR3 DNA: TGTGCCAGCAGTTTCGAAGGGGCCTGGGAAAAACTGTTTTTT.

For this clonotype: This clone may be a read error of a much larger clone one base away. A read error is likely, as this CDR3 ends without the conserved phenylalanine or tryptophan. The chain carries TRBV6-2 or TRBV6-3 and TRBJ2-7; the D gene is possibly TRBD1 (6 bases). There are 13 residues in the CDR3. Germline V gives CDR1 MNHEY, CDR2 SVGEGT. With 3 bases removed from V and 3 bases from J, the gap between germline ends came to 9 bases. CDR3 DNA sequence: TGTGCCAGCAGTTATCGGGACAACTACGAGCAGTACCTC. Its protein is CASSYRDNYEQYL.

The chain joins TRBV5-8 to TRBJ2-2, with TRBD1 identical over 7 bases. V was clipped by 1 base and J by 6 bases; unmatched bases: 3. The germline gives CDR1 SGHTS, CDR2 YDEGEE. This CDR3 contains 14 residues. The CDR3 nucleotides are TGTGCCAGCAGCTTGAGGACAGGCGCCGGGGAGCTGTTTTTT. This encodes CASSLRTGAGELFF.

This clonotype showed up many times. The chain couples TRBV7-8 to TRBJ2-3, with unresolved D. The CDR3 is 13 amino acids. V dropped 6 bases and J dropped 4 bases, with 11 bases sitting between them. CDR1 and CDR2 (germline): SGHVS, FQNEAQ. In DNA form, the CDR3 reads TGTGCCAGCAGTTCCATTGTGGCAGATACGCAGTATTTT. Translation gives CASSSIVADTQYF.

Note on this clonotype: Just one base apart from a much larger clone, this may be a read error. The gene calls are TRBV19 and TRBJ2-7, with D hard to call. The CDR3 totals 13 residues. The germline V gene encodes CDR1 LNHDA and CDR2 SQIVND (reference sequence). The CDR3 region is CASSMVYGYEQCF. The CDR3 DNA follows: TGTGCCAGTAGTATGGTGTATGGCTACGAGCAGTGCTTC.

This clonotype was detected only once. A much larger clone differs by one base, so this may be a read error. V is TRBV14 and J is TRBJ2-7, with D perhaps given as TRBD1 or TRBD2 (5 bases each). The V gene lost 0 bases and the J gene lost 6 bases, with 12 bases spanning the gap. Germline loops: CDR1 SGHDN, CDR2 FVKESK. CDR3 length equals 14 residues. CDR3: CASSQDGTDCEQYF. CDR3 in DNA: TGTGCCAGCAGCCAAGATGGGACGGACTGCGAGCAGTACTTC.

This clonotype was recorded a few times. V is TRBV6-2 or TRBV6-3 and J is TRBJ1-6, with D perhaps matching TRBD1 (5 bases). Germline values: CDR1 MNHEY, CDR2 SVGEGT. V gave up 6 bases and J gave up 3 bases, with 12 bases separating them. The CDR3 runs to 15 residues. The CDR3 DNA is TGTGCCAGCAGGATAGGACACGGCTATAATTCACCCCTCCACTTT. Protein sequence: CASRIGHGYNSPLHF.

The sample holds a few counts of this clonotype. V usage is TRBV12-3 or TRBV12-4 and J usage is TRBJ2-3; 7 bases agree with TRBD2. V shed 6 bases, J shed 3 bases, and the junction held 9 bases outside the gene matches. The CDR3 length is 15 residues. In DNA, the CDR3 is TGTGCCAGCAGCGGTGGCGGGAGTATGACAGATACGCAGTATTTT. Its protein product is CASSGGGSMTDTQYF.

The table lists this clonotype with a few counts. The rearrangement links TRBV20-1 to TRBJ2-3, with D maybe TRBD2 (7 bases). Deletions cut 5 bases from V and 2 bases from J, with 23 bases between. Per the germline V gene, CDR1 is DFQATT and CDR2 is SNEGSKA (reference sequence). This CDR3 spans 17 amino acids. The CDR3 DNA sequence: TGCAGTGCTGGGGAGTGGGGGGGCGGGGTGTACACAGATACGCAGTATTTT. Its translation: CSAGEWGGGVYTDTQYF.

Note on this clonotype: This may be a read error: a much more frequent sequence differs by one nucleotide. The V call is TRBV29-1, the J call TRBJ1-4; no clear D. CDR1 SQVTM and CDR2 ANQGSEA come from the germline V gene. The CDR3 contains 12 residues. DNA of the CDR3: TGCAACGTTGCACAGACTAATGAAAAACTGTTTTTT. It codes for CNVAQTNEKLFF.

Worth noting for this clonotype: A much larger clonotype is one base distant, so this may be a read error. CDR3 residues: CATSGRDRGFPTEAFF. CDR3 nucleotide sequence: TGTGCCACCAGCGGGAGGGACAGGGGTTTCCCCACTGAAGCTTTCTTT. This chain connects TRBV15 to TRBJ1-1, with TRBD1 matching over 10 bases. Germline-derived CDR1 and CDR2 are LNHNV and YYDKDF (reference sequence). This CDR3 spans 16 amino acids. Trimming removed 5 bases from V and 4 bases from J; junction bases left unmatched: 10. The full variable domain, in which reference TRBV15 and TRBJ1-1 provide the parts outside the CDR3, is DAMVIQNPRYQVTQFGKPVTLSCSQTLNHNVMYWYQQKSSQAPKLLFHYYDKDFNNEADTPDNFQSRRPNTSFCFLDIRSPGLGDTAMYLCATSGRDRGFPTEAFFGQGTRLTVV.

The V call is TRBV4-1, the J call TRBJ1-1; 10 positions match TRBD1. The CDR3 covers 15 residues. V lost 0 bases to trimming and J lost 11 bases; unmatched junction nucleotides: 9. Looked up from germline, CDR1 is MGHRA and CDR2 is YSYEKL. The CDR3 reads CASSQDPGTGERAFF. In DNA form, the CDR3 reads TGCGCCAGCAGCCAAGATCCCGGGACAGGGGAGAGGGCTTTCTTT.

The chain joins TRBV30 to TRBJ2-2, with 11 bases identical to TRBD2. The germline gives CDR1 GTSNPN, CDR2 SVGIG (reference sequence). CDR3 length: 17 amino acids. The V and J ends lost 2 bases and 7 bases, in that order; junction bases with no gene match: 12. CDR3 loop: CAWSRLAGGPDGGELFF. The CDR3 region has the DNA TGTGCCTGGAGTCGGCTAGCGGGGGGTCCGGACGGCGGGGAGCTGTTTTTT.

Many counts were recorded for this clonotype. The J gene is TRBJ2-6, the V gene TRBV7-8; unclear D gene. CDR1 SGHVS and CDR2 FQNEAQ come from the germline V gene. CDR3 length equals 20 residues. The V end was cut by 1 base, the J end by 0 bases, with 19 bases between. DNA for the CDR3: TGTGCCAGCAGCTTAGATTTTCTAAGGGCAGCAAGCTCTGGGGCCAACGTCCTGACTTTC. Translating gives CASSLDFLRAASSGANVLTF.

On this clonotype itself: A single base separates this from a much larger clone, so it may be a read error. The V and J genes are TRBV28 and TRBJ2-7; 10 positions agree with TRBD2. Germline V gene data show CDR1 as MDHEN and CDR2 as SYDVKM. The CDR3 spans 15 residues. V lost 5 bases and J lost 5; bases outside the gene matches: 9. The CDR3 DNA sequence: TGTGCCAGCAGTGCCAATAGCGGGAGGATGGACGAGCAGTACTTC. Translated, it gives CASSANSGRMDEQYF. The full variable domain, in which reference TRBV28 and TRBJ2-7 provide the parts outside the CDR3, is DVKVTQSSRYLVKRTGEKVFLECVQDMDHENMFWYRQDPGLGLRLIYFSYDVKMKEKGDIPEGYSVSREKKERFSLILESASTNQTSMYLCASSANSGRMDEQYFGPGTRLTVT.